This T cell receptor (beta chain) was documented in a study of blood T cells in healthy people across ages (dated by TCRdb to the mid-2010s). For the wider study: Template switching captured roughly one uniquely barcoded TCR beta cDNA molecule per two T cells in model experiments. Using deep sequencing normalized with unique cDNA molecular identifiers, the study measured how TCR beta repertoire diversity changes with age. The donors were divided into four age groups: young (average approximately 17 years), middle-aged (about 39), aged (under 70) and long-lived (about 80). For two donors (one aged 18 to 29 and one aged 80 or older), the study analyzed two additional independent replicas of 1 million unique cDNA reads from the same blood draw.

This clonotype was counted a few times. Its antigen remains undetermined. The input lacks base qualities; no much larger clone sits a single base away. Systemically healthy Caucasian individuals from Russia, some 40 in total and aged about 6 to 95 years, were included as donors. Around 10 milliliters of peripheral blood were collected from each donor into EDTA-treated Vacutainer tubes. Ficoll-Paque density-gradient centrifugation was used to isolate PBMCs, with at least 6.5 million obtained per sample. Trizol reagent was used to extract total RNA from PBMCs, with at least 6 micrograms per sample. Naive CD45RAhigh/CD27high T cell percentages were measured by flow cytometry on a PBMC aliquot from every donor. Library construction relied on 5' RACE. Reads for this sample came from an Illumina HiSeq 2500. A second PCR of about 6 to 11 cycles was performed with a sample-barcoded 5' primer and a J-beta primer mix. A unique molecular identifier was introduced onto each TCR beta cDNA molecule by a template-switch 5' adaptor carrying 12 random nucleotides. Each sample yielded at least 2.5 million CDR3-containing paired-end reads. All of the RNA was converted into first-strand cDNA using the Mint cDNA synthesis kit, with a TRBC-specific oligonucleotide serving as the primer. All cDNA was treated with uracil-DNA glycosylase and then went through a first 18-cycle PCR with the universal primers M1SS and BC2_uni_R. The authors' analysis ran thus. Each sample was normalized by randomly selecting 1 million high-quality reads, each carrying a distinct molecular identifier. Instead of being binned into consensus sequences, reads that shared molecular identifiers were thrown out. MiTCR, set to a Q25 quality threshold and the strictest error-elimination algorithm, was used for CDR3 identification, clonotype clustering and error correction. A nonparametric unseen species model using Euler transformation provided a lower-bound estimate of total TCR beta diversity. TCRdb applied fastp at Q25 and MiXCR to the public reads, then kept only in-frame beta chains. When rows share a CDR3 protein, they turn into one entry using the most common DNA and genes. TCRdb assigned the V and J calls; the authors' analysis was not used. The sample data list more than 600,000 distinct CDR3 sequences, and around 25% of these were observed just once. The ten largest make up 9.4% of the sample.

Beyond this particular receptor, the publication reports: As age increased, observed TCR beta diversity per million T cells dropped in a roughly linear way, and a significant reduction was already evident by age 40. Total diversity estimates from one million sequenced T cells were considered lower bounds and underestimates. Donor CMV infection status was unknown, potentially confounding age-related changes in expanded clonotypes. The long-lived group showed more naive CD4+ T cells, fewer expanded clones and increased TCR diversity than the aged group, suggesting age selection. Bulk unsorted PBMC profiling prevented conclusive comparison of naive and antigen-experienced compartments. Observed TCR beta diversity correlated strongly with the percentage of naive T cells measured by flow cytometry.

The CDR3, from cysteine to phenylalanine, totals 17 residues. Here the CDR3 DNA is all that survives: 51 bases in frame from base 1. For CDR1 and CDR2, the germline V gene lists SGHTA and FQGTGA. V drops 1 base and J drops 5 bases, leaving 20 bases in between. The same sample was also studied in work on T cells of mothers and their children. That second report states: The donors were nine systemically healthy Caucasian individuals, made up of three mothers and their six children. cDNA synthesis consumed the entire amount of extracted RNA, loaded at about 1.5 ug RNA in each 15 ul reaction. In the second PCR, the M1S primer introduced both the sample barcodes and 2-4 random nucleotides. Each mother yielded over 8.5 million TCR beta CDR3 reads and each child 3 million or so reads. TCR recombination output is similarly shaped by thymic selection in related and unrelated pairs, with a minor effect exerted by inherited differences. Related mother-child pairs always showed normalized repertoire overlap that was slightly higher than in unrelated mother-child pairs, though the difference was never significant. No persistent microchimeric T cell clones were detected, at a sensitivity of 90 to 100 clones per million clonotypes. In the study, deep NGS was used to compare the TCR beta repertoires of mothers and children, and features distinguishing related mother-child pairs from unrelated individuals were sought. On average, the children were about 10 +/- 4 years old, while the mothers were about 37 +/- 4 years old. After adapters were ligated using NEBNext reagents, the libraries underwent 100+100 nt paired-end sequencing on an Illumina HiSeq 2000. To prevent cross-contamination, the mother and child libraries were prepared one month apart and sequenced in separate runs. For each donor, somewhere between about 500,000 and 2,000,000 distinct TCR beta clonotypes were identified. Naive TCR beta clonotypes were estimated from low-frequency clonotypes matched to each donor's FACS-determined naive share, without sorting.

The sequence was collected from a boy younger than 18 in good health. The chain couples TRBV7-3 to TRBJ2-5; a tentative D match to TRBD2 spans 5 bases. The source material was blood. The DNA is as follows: TGTGCCAGCAGCTTAAATGGCTTGGCGGGCGAGGAGGAGACCCAGTACTTC. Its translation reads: CASSLNGLAGEEETQYF.